The 19 T cell receptor beta chains given below trace back to one sample, sequenced in a study of control samples from healthy donors and cancer patients. Produced via immunoSEQ multiplex PCR; TCRdb's table is partial and in-frame only. The sample contains roughly 120,000 clones, about 93% of which appear only once. Sequenced sample: blood. The receptors originated from a man under 40 in good health.

This clone was observed a single time. The chain is built from TRBV27 and TRBJ1-2; perhaps TRBD1 as D (5 bases). The CDR3 is 16 amino acids. Germline loops: CDR1 MNHEY, CDR2 SMNVEV (reference sequence). Between the trimmed V and J ends, which lost 5 bases and 7 bases, there was a span of 23 bases. DNA of the CDR3: TGTGCCAGCAGTCTAGACCCCCAGGGCAGTGTCGCTGGCTACACCTTC. This sequence encodes CASSLDPQGSVAGYTF.

V usage is TRBV6-5 and J usage is TRBJ2-2; D is unclear. This CDR3 region has 14 residues. Trimming took off 7 bases at V and 3 bases at J, with 12 bases between the two ends. CDR1 and CDR2 (germline): MNHEY, SVGAGI. The CDR3 bases are TGTGCCAGCATACAAGGCAGCTACACCGGGGAGCTGTTTTTT. Residues: CASIQGSYTGELFF.

The chain carries TRBV27 and TRBJ1-2, with D maybe TRBD1 (5 bases). Trimming took 2 bases from V and 4 from J, leaving 14 bases between them. The length of the CDR3 is 15 residues. Looked up from germline, CDR1 is MNHEY and CDR2 is SMNVEV (reference sequence). Here the CDR3 reads CASSLARGASYGYTF. CDR3 nucleotide sequence: TGTGCCAGCAGTTTAGCCCGGGGCGCCTCCTATGGCTACACCTTC.

The V gene is TRBV29-1, the J gene TRBJ1-2; unclear D gene. The germline gives CDR1 SQVTM, CDR2 ANQGSEA. Deletions cut 4 bases from V and 4 bases from J, with 10 bases between. This CDR3 is built from 12 residues. The CDR3 reads CSVGRTGYGYTF. For the CDR3, the DNA is TGCAGCGTTGGACGGACGGGCTATGGCTACACCTTC.

DNA of the CDR3: TGTGCCAGCAGCCCCCGGACGCGAAGCTCCTATAATTCACCCCTCCACTTT. This codes for CASSPRTRSSYNSPLHF. V is TRBV3-1 (or the pseudogene TRBV3-2) and J is TRBJ1-6; D is unclear. The CDR3 is made up of 17 amino acids. Germline CDR1 is LGHDT and CDR2 is YNNKEL (reference sequence). The V gene lost 4 bases and the J gene lost 0 bases, with 13 bases spanning the gap.

This CDR3 reads CASSIERGTGHMNTEAFF. The CDR3 region has the DNA TGTGCCAGTAGTATAGAAAGGGGGACAGGGCACATGAACACTGAAGCTTTCTTT. The chain uses TRBV19 and TRBJ1-1; 9 positions match TRBD1. The V segment lost 0 bases and the J segment 0 bases; nucleotides outside the gene matches: 8. This CDR3 has 18 residues. In germline, CDR1 is LNHDA, CDR2 SQIVND (reference sequence).

The chain couples TRBV29-1 to TRBJ2-2; perhaps TRBD1 as D (5 bases). CDR1 and CDR2 (germline): SQVTM, ANQGSEA. This CDR3 is 14 amino acids long. The V gene lost 4 bases and the J gene lost 3 bases, with 12 bases spanning the gap. The CDR3 loop is CSVGGRQYTGELFF. CDR3 nucleotides: TGCAGCGTTGGGGGCAGGCAATACACCGGGGAGCTGTTTTTT.

The gene calls are TRBV6-5 and TRBJ2-3; 9 positions match TRBD2. This CDR3 has 14 residues. The V and J ends lost 10 bases and 4 bases, in that order; junction bases with no gene match: 9. Germline-derived CDR1 and CDR2 are MNHEY and SVGAGI. The CDR3 sequence is CATLGGTSPDTQYF. Written as DNA, the CDR3 is TGTGCCACCCTAGGCGGGACTAGCCCAGATACGCAGTATTTT.

This chain links TRBV9 with TRBJ1-1, with a weak D call TRBD1 (6 bases). This CDR3 contains 15 residues. Trimming took off 3 bases at V and 1 base at J, with 13 bases between the two ends. Per germline, CDR1 SGDLS and CDR2 YYNGEE. Written as DNA, the CDR3 is TGTGCCAGCAGCGAGAGAACAGGGTCGAACACTGAAGCTTTCTTT. This sequence encodes CASSERTGSNTEAFF.

The chain recombines TRBV5-1 with TRBJ2-1, with D possibly matching TRBD1 (6 bases). V was pared by 0 bases and J by 5 bases, with 15 bases between. CDR1 and CDR2 (germline): SGHRS, YFSETQ. The CDR3 covers 16 residues. CDR3 loop: CASSLGLFGGDNEQFF. CDR3 bases: TGCGCCAGCAGCTTGGGGCTCTTTGGGGGCGACAATGAGCAGTTCTTC. Variable domain in full (rest from reference TRBV5-1 and TRBJ2-1): KAGVTQTPRYLIKTRGQQVTLSCSPISGHRSVSWYQQTPGQGLQFLFEYFSETQRNKGNFPGRFSGRQFSNSRSEMNVSTLELGDSALYLCASSLGLFGGDNEQFFGPGTRLTVL.

This rearrangement joins TRBV7-2 to TRBJ1-3; no firm D call. CDR1 is SGHTA, CDR2 FQGNSA, per germline. CDR3 length: 17 amino acids. Trimming removed 1 base at V and 0 bases at J, with 13 bases between. DNA for the CDR3: TGTGCCAGCAGCTTAGGAGCAGGTGGACTCTCTGGAAACACCATATATTTT. This codes for CASSLGAGGLSGNTIYF. The full variable domain, completed using reference TRBV7-2 and TRBJ1-3, is GAGVSQSPSNKVTEKGKDVELRCDPISGHTALYWYRQSLGQGLEFLIYFQGNSAPDKSGLPSDRFSAERTGGSVSTLTIQRTQQEDSAVYLCASSLGAGGLSGNTIYFGEGSWLTVV.

This chain joins TRBV27 and TRBJ1-5; D not resolved. The germline CDR1 and CDR2 sequences are MNHEY and SMNVEV (reference sequence). The CDR3 loop spans 15 amino acids. Deletions cut 5 bases from V and 0 bases from J, with 11 bases between. The CDR3 is CASSRLYDSNQPQHF. CDR3 nucleotides: TGTGCCAGCAGTAGGCTCTATGATAGCAATCAGCCCCAGCATTTT.

The chain joins TRBV19 to TRBJ2-1; D gene ambiguous. The CDR3 totals 16 residues. Germline CDR1 is LNHDA and CDR2 is SQIVND (reference sequence). The V end lost 1 base, the J end lost 0 bases, and 10 bases lay between the germline ends. The CDR3 DNA reads as TGTGCCAGTAGTATAGTCGAGTTGAGCTCCTACAATGAGCAGTTCTTC. It yields the protein CASSIVELSSYNEQFF.

The chain is built from TRBV27 and TRBJ1-2, with a weak D call TRBD1 (5 bases). The V gene's germline CDR1 is MNHEY and CDR2 SMNVEV (reference sequence). The CDR3 totals 13 residues. Trimming removed 6 bases at V and 0 bases at J, with 8 bases between. Written as DNA, the CDR3 is TGTGCCAGCAGCCAGGGAACTAACTATGGCTACACCTTC. The encoded protein is CASSQGTNYGYTF.

V usage is TRBV5-1 and J usage is TRBJ2-3; D gene unclear. The V end was cut by 0 bases, the J end by 6 bases, with 8 bases between. The germline CDR1 and CDR2 sequences are SGHRS and YFSETQ. The length of the CDR3 is 13 residues. The CDR3 nucleotides are TGCGCCAGCAGCTTGGAGTTGCGGGATACGCAGTATTTT. It translates to CASSLELRDTQYF.

This clone was observed once. J is TRBJ1-1 and V is TRBV7-9; no clear D. There are 12 residues in the CDR3. Trimming pared 5 bases from V and 8 bases from J, leaving 12 bases between. Germline CDR1 reads SEHNR; CDR2 reads FQNEAQ (reference sequence). CDR3 nucleotides: TGTGCCAGCAGCCAGTCCACGGACGAAGCTTTCTTT. Protein: CASSQSTDEAFF.

The chain links TRBV11-2 to TRBJ1-6; 9 positions agree with TRBD1. CDR3 length equals 15 residues. CDR1 is SGHAT and CDR2 is FQNNGV in the germline V gene. V shed 5 bases and J 14 bases; nucleotides not matched to a gene: 13. This CDR3 reads CASSPPGQGRLALHF. Written as DNA, the CDR3 is TGTGCCAGCAGCCCTCCGGGACAGGGAAGGCTAGCCCTCCACTTT.

The chain joins TRBV7-2 to TRBJ2-7; 7 nucleotides line up with TRBD2. The CDR3 runs to 13 residues. With V trimmed by 3 bases and J by 2 bases, 1 base remained unmatched. Germline lookup yields CDR1 SGHTA and CDR2 FQGNSA. The CDR3 sequence is CASSFGLAYEQYV. The CDR3 DNA sequence: TGTGCCAGCAGCTTTGGACTAGCCTACGAGCAGTACGTC.

The CDR3 spells CASSWNTGSYEQYV. DNA for the CDR3: TGTGCCAGCAGTTGGAACACAGGCAGTTACGAGCAGTACGTC. The chain employs TRBV6-5 and TRBJ2-7, with a possible D match to TRBD1 (5 bases). The V end lost 4 bases, the J end lost 4 bases, and 14 bases lay between the germline ends. This CDR3 comprises 14 residues. Germline V CDR1 and CDR2: MNHEY, SVGAGI.